The 13 T cell receptor beta chains in this list originate from one sample, sequenced in a study of cytomegalovirus exposure and HLA in healthy donors. The assay was immunoSEQ multiplex PCR, and TCRdb's table has in-frame clones only and misses some. The repertoire holds 150,000 to 200,000 clones, with 70% to 85% as singletons. Sequences were obtained from PBMCs. The receptors here all came from a woman in her twenties or thirties in good health and CMV-seropositive.

This chain links TRBV6-1 with TRBJ1-5; D unresolved. Per germline, CDR1 MNHNS and CDR2 SASEGT. Trimming took 0 bases from V and 2 from J, leaving 11 bases between them. This CDR3 region has 16 residues. The CDR3 DNA is TGTGCCAGCAGTGAAGCCGGAGGGTTTGGCAATCAGCCCCAGCATTTT. Translated: CASSEAGGFGNQPQHF.

This chain links TRBV12-2 with TRBJ1-1. TRBV12-2 is a pseudogene locus. The CDR3 has 19 residues. CDR3 coding DNA: TGTGCAAGTCGCTTAATGAAGACGGCAGAGGCCCTCATGAACACTGAAGCTTTCTTT. It yields the protein CASRLMKTAEALMNTEAFF.

The J gene is TRBJ2-1, the V gene TRBV27; D call uncertain. The CDR3 runs 14 residues. Trimming removed 5 bases from V and 2 bases from J, with 10 bases in between. CDR1 MNHEY and CDR2 SMNVEV come from the germline V gene (reference sequence). This chain's CDR3 is CASSVRSTYNEQFF. The DNA for the CDR3 is TGTGCCAGCAGTGTACGGTCTACCTACAATGAGCAGTTCTTC.

The rearrangement uses TRBV5-1 and TRBJ1-4; D gene uncertain. In germline, CDR1 is SGHRS, CDR2 YFSETQ. V lost 0 bases and J 7 bases, leaving 13 bases between the germline ends. The CDR3 contains 15 residues. The CDR3 loop reads CASSLALNPSEKLFF. CDR3 DNA: TGCGCCAGCAGCTTGGCCTTAAATCCGAGTGAAAAACTGTTTTTT.

The V and J genes are TRBV30 and TRBJ2-4; possible D gene TRBD1, 5 bases. This CDR3 is 16 amino acids long. Trimming took off 1 base at V and 1 base at J, with 14 bases between the two ends. The V gene's germline CDR1 is GTSNPN and CDR2 SVGIG (reference sequence). This chain's CDR3 is CAWSALTAGAKNIQYF. In DNA, the CDR3 is TGTGCCTGGAGTGCTCTAACGGCAGGGGCCAAAAACATTCAGTACTTC.

The chain employs TRBV2 and TRBJ1-2, with D maybe TRBD1 (6 bases). Trimming shortened V by 0 bases and J by 8 bases, and 10 bases separated the two germline ends. The CDR3 is made up of 13 amino acids. CDR1 and CDR2 (germline): SNHLY, FYNNEI. The CDR3 loop is CASSEADSRGYTF. The DNA for the CDR3 is TGTGCCAGCAGTGAAGCGGACAGTCGGGGCTACACCTTC.

This sequence joins TRBV27 and TRBJ2-1; 7 bases are a match to TRBD2. The V and J ends lost 5 bases and 8 bases, in that order; junction bases with no gene match: 6. CDR1 is MNHEY, CDR2 SMNVEV, per germline (reference sequence). The CDR3 extends over 13 amino acids. The CDR3 sequence is CASSVWGGDEQFF. In DNA, the CDR3 is TGTGCCAGCAGTGTTTGGGGGGGGGATGAGCAGTTCTTC.

This clone has a single count. The chain has TRBV28 and TRBJ2-1, with TRBD1 as a possible D gene (5 bases). The CDR3 runs to 13 residues. Germline CDR1 reads MDHEN; CDR2 reads SYDVKM. V was shortened by 9 bases and J by 5 bases, with 14 bases between the two germline ends. The CDR3 region has the DNA TGTGCCAGTTCAGGGTCTCCCGACAATGAGCAGTTCTTC. Its translation: CASSGSPDNEQFF.

This clone came up a few times. The gene calls are TRBV9 and TRBJ2-7, with 11 bases fitting TRBD1. The CDR3 extends over 16 amino acids. Germline V lookup: CDR1 SGDLS, CDR2 YYNGEE. Unmatched junction bases numbered 5, after V lost 0 bases and J lost 3 bases. The chain's CDR3 is CASSVAGTGGIYEQYF. The CDR3 DNA follows: TGTGCCAGCAGCGTAGCTGGGACAGGGGGGATCTACGAGCAGTACTTC.

The chain links TRBV19 to TRBJ2-1; a weak D match, TRBD2 (5 bases). The CDR3 is 13 amino acids. Germline CDR1 LNHDA, CDR2 SQIVND (reference sequence). Trimming removed 5 bases from V and 5 bases from J, with 10 bases in between. The CDR3, as DNA: TGTGCCAGTAGTTTCCGGGAAGACAATGAGCAGTTCTTC. It encodes CASSFREDNEQFF.

The chain has TRBV19 and TRBJ1-4; a possible D gene is TRBD1 (6 bases). The V and J ends lost 7 bases and 7 bases respectively, with 22 bases between them. The germline CDR1 and CDR2 sequences are LNHDA and SQIVND (reference sequence). The CDR3 consists of 16 residues. CDR3 in amino acids: CASTPRGGGEGEKLFF. The CDR3 DNA is TGTGCCAGTACCCCTCGGGGGGGCGGAGAAGGTGAAAAACTGTTTTTT.

The genes are TRBV9 and TRBJ2-1; D perhaps matches TRBD2 (7 bases). The CDR3 is 17 residues long. Germline CDR1 reads SGDLS; CDR2 reads YYNGEE. V lost 4 bases to trimming and J lost 9 bases, with 26 bases between them. The CDR3 DNA reads TGTGCCAGCAGCTCAAACCCTAGCGGCCAGGGGTATAGTGAGCAGTTCTTC. The encoded protein is CASSSNPSGQGYSEQFF.

CDR3 coding DNA: TGTGCCAGCAGTTTATCGAGCGGGGGATTAAGCTACACCTTC. This gives the protein CASSLSSGGLSYTF. The chain couples TRBV28 to TRBJ1-2; tentative D call: TRBD1 (5 bases). The CDR3 extends over 14 amino acids. CDR1 and CDR2 from the germline V gene are MDHEN and SYDVKM. Between the trimmed V and J ends, which lost 1 base and 9 bases, there was a span of 15 bases.